This T cell receptor beta chain was recorded in a study of T cells after yellow fever vaccination. MiXCR, run by TCRdb on the 5' RACE reads, gives a single entry per CDR3 protein. The sample shows about 350,000 distinct CDR3 sequences, roughly 8.6% of them seen only once. V was pared by 3 bases and J by 1 base, with 7 bases between. Germline V gene lookup returns CDR1 LGHNA and CDR2 YNFKEQ. CDR3 length: 13 amino acids. Only a few counts were recorded for this clonotype. V gene TRBV4-2 combines with J gene TRBJ2-7; D possibly corresponds to TRBD2 (6 bases). Specimen: PBMCs, collected about 41 days after the first yellow fever vaccination. This receptor was taken from a man aged 18 to 30 who received the YFV17D yellow fever vaccine. CDR3 protein: CASSQDYSYEQYF. CDR3 in DNA: TGTGCCAGCAGCCAGGACTATTCCTACGAGCAGTACTTC.